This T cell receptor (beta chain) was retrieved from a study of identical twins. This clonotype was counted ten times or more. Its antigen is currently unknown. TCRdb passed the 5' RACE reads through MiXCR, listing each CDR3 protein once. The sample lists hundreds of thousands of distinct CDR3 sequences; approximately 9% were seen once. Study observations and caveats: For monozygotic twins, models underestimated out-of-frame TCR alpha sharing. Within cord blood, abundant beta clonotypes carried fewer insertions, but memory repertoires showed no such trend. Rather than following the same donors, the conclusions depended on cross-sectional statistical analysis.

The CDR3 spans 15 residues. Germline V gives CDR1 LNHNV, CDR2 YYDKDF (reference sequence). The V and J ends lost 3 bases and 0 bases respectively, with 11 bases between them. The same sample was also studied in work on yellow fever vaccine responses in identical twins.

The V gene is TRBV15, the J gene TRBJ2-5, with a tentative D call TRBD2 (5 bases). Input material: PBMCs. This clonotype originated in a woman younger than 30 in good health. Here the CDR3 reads CATSSGVRDQETQYF. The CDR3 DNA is TGTGCCACCAGCAGCGGCGTGAGGGACCAAGAGACCCAGTACTTC.